This T cell receptor beta chain was sequenced in a study of blood T cell repertoires in COVID-19 (TCRdb year 2020). Looking at the study overall: The collaborator samples originated in the United States, Italy and Spain and spanned the acute and convalescent phases of COVID-19. Sample metadata almost always included a de-identified subject ID, COVID-19 status, age in years and sex. Where HLA class I and class II types were available, the types were taken from metadata supplied by the sample provider, not from assay-based typing. A freely available public database, intended as a resource for researchers studying the immune response to SARS-CoV-2, is where the repertoires were released. Samples were obtained from the ongoing ImmuneRACE study (first 160 participants) and from roughly 1,300 subjects provided by 6 global collaborators. The material from the prospective study consisted of cDNA or gDNA derived from T cells, B-cell-depleted T cells, or PBMCs. Subjects who had been exposed to COVID-19, were actively infected with it, or had recovered from it provided the deeply sampled blood TCRbeta repertoires that made up the dataset. The full study reports these points: Clinical and demographic metadata were provided uncurated, with the amount varying by source and participant.

TCRbeta CDR3 regions were amplified from genomic DNA using the immunoSEQ Assay, a bias-controlled multiplex PCR. On the authors' methods: Within the assay, amplification of reference gene primers was used to estimate how many nucleated cells each sample contained. Sequence reads were collapsed and filtered to measure the absolute abundance of every unique TCRbeta CDR3 rearrangement. For each sample, productive Simpson clonality was calculated as the square root of Simpson's diversity index over productive rearrangements. Entries here come from immuneACCESS through TCRdb and include only in-frame sequences with V and J called. Some clones fail to appear in such tables; in the studies checked, an unresolved V gene covers under half of the shortfall, and the cause of the remainder is unknown. That table gives V, J and clone size, and the DNA gave D and trimming. This sample has 210,000 or so clones in its table, and approximately 82% of those were observed once. Over 9.5% of the sample comes from the top ten.

Each collaborating institution followed its own protocols to collect whole blood in K2EDTA tubes. Collaborator samples were shipped for TCRbeta analysis as frozen whole blood, isolated PBMCs, or DNA extracted from either sample type. This clone was seen just once. No cognate antigen has been identified for it. Nothing much larger sits one base from this clone, and base qualities are not available. The sample comprised peripheral blood. This clonotype originated in a woman aged 40 to 49 with acute or convalescent COVID-19.

The CDR3 has the sequence CASSDRGQGIGYTF. The DNA sequence is TGTGCCAGCAGTGATCGGGGACAGGGGATTGGCTACACCTTC. The rearrangement joined TRBV2 to TRBJ1-2; TRBD1 agrees with 10 junctional bases. Counted from cysteine to phenylalanine, this CDR3 has 14 amino acids. Here the CDR3 DNA is all that survives: 42 bases in frame from base 1. CDR1 and CDR2, looked up from the germline V gene, are SNHLY and FYNNEI. Trimmed from V: 3 bases; trimmed from J: 7 bases; junction bases lacking a gene match: 5.